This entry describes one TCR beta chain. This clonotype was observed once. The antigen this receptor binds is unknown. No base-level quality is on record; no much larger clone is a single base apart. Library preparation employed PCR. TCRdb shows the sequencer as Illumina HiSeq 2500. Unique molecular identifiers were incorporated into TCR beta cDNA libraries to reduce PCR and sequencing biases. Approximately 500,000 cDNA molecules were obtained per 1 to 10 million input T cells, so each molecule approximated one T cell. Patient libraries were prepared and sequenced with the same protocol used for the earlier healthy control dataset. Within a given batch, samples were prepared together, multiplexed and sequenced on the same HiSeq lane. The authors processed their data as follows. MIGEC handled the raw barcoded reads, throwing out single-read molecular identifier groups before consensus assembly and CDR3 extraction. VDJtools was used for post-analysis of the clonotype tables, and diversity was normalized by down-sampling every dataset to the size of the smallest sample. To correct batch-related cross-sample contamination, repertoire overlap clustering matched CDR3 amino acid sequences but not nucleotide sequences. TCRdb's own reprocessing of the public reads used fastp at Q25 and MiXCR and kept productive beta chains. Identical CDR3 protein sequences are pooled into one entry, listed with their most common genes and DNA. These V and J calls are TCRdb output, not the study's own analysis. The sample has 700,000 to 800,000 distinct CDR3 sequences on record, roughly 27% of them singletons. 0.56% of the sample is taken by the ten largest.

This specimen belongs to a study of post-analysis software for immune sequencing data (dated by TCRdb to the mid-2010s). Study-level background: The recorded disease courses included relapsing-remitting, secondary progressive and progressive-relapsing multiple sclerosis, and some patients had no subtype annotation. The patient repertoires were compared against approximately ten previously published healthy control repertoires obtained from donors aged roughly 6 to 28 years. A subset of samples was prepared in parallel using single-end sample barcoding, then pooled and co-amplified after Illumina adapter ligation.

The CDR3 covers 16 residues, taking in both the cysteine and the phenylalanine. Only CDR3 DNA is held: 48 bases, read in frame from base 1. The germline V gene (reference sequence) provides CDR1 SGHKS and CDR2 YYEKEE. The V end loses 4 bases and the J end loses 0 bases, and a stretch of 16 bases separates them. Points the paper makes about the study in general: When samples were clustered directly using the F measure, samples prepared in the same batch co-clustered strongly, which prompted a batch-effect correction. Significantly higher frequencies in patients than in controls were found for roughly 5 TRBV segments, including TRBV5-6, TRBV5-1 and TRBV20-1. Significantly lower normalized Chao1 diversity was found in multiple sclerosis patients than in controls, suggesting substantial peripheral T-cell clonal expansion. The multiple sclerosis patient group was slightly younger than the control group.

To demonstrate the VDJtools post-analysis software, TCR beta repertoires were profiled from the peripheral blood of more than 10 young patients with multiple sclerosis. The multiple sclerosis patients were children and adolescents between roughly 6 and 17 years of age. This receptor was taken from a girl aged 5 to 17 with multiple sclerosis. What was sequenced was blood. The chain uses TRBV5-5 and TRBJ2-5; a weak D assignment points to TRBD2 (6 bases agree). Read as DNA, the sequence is TGTGCCAGCAGCACTGGGCGGGGACGGAACCAAGAGACCCAGTACTTC. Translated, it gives CASSTGRGRNQETQYF. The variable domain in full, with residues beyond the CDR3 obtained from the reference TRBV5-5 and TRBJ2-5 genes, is DAGVTQSPTHLIKTRGQQVTLRCSPISGHKSVSWYQQVLGQGPQFIFQYYEKEERGRGNFPDRFSARQFPNYSSELNVNALLLGDSALYLCASSTGRGRNQETQYFGPGTRLLVL.